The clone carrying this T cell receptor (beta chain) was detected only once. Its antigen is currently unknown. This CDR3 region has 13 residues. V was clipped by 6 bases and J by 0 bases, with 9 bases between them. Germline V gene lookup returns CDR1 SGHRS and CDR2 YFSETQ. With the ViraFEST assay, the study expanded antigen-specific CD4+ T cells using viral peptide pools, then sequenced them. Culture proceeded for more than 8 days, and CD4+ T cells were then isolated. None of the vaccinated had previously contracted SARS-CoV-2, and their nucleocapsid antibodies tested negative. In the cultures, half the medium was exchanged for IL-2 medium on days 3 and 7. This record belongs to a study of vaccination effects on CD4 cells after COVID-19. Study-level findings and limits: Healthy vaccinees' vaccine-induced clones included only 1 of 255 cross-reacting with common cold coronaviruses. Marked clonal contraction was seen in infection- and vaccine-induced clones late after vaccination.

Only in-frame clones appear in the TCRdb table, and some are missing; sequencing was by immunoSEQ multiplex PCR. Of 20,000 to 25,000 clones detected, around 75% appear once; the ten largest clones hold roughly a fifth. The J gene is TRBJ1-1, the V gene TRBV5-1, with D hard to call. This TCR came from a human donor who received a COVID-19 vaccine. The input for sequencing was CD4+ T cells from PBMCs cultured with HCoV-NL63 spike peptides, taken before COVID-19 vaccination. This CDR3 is CASKAGMNTEAFF. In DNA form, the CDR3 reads TGCGCCAGCAAAGCAGGCATGAACACTGAAGCTTTCTTT.